This T cell receptor (beta chain) was captured by sequencing in a study of blood T cell repertoires in COVID-19. Study overall: PBMCs, B-cell-depleted T cells, or T cells were the source of the cDNA or gDNA that made up the material.

CDR1 SGHTS and CDR2 YDEGEE come from the germline V gene. CDR3 length: 16 residues. The V gene lost 0 bases and the J gene lost 10 bases, with 17 bases spanning the gap. Recruitment covered about two dozen US areas and drew participants whose ages spanned roughly 18 to 100 years. Repertoires were generated with immunoSEQ multiplex PCR, while TCRdb's copy carries only in-frame clones and drops some. The profile covers a few hundred thousand clones, with just over 85% appearing a single time and roughly 4.2% taken by the ten largest. Material: PBMCs or T cells enriched from blood (not recorded which). The chain combines TRBV5-8 with TRBJ1-6; D might be TRBD1 (5 bases). This TCR derives from a woman aged 40 to 50 with acute COVID-19. CDR3 sequence (DNA): TGTGCCAGCAGCTTGGACCCCGGGGGTGGGGCCTCACCCCTCCACTTT. This sequence encodes CASSLDPGGGASPLHF. Supplemented by reference TRBV5-8 and TRBJ1-6, the full variable domain reads EAGVTQSPTHLIKTRGQQATLRCSPISGHTSVYWYQQALGLGLQFLLWYDEGEERNRGNFPPRFSGRQFPNYSSELNVNALELEDSALYLCASSLDPGGGASPLHFGNGTRLTVT.